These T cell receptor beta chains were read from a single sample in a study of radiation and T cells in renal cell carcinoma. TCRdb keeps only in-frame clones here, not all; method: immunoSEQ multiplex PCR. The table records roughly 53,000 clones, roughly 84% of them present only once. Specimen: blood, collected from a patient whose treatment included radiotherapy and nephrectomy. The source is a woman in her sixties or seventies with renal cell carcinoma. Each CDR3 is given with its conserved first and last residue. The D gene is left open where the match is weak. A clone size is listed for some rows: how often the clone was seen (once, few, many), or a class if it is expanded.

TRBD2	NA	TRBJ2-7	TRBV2	TGTGCCAGCAGTGAACTTACTAGCGGCCCCTACGAGCAGTACTTC	CASSELTSGPYEQYF
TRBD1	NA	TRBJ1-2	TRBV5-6	TGTGCCAGCAGCACCAAGACAGGGGGGGACTATGGCTACACCTTC	CASSTKTGGDYGYTF
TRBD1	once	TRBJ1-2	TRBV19	TGTGCCAGTACTACCGGAGGACAGGGGAATGGCTACACCTTC	CASTTGGQGNGYTF
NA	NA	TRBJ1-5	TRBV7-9	TGTGCCAGCAGCTCGACAAATATCAATCAGCCCCAGCATTTT	CASSSTNINQPQHF
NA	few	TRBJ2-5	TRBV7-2	TGTGCCAGCAGCCAGGGAGGGGGAGGGCCTTACGGGACCCAGTACTTC	CASSQGGGGPYGTQYF
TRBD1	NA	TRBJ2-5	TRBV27	TGTGCCAGCAGTCCCGACAGGGGGGAGACCCAGTACTTC	CASSPDRGETQYF
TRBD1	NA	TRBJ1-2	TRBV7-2	TGTGCCAGCAGCTTCCTCCGGGACAGTCCTGTCTTCACCTTC	CASSFLRDSPVFTF
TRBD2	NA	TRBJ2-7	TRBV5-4	TGTGCCAGCAGCCCCGGGACTAGCGGGACCTACGAGCAGTACTTC	CASSPGTSGTYEQYF
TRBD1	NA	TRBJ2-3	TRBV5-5	TGTGCCAGCAGGGTCGGGACAGGGCTACCAGATACGCAGTATTTT	CASRVGTGLPDTQYF
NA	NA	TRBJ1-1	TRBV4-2	TGTGCCAGCAGCAGTGGGACTGAAGCTTTCTTT	CASSSGTEAFF
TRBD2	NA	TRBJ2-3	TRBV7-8	TGTGCCAGCAGCTTAGATGGCGGGAGGGCCGATACGCAGTATTTT	CASSLDGGRADTQYF
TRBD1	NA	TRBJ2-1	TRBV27	TGTGCCAGCAGTAGACAGGGCTACTACAATGAGCAGTTCTTC	CASSRQGYYNEQFF
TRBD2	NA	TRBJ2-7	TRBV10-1	TGCGCCAGCAGTGTGGGGGGGTCAAGCGAGCAGTACTTC	CASSVGGSSEQYF
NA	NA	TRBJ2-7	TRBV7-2	TGTGCCAGCAGTTTCGACACCCACTACGAGCAGTACTTC	CASSFDTHYEQYF
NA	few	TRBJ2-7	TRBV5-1	TGCGCCAGCAGCTGGGGGGACAGCTACGAGCAGTACTTC	CASSWGDSYEQYF
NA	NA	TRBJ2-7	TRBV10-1	TGCGCCAGCAGTGGCCCCTACGAGCAGTACTTC	CASSGPYEQYF
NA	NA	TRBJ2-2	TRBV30	TGTGCCTGGTCCTTAGAGGTCGGGGAGCTGTTTTTT	CAWSLEVGELFF
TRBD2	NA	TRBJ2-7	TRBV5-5	TGTGCCAGCATGCTGACTAGCGGGAGTAACGAGCAGTACTTC	CASMLTSGSNEQYF
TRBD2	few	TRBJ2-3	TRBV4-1	TGCGCCAGCAGCCAACTACTAGCGGAAGATACGCAGTATTTT	CASSQLLAEDTQYF
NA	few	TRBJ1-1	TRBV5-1	TGCGCCAGCAGCTTAGCAGGGACGAACACTGAAGCTTTCTTT	CASSLAGTNTEAFF
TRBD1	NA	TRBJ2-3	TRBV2	TGTGCCAGCAGTGGACCCCTCAGATACACTCCCGGGACAGGGGAAGATACGCAGTATTTT	CASSGPLRYTPGTGEDTQYF
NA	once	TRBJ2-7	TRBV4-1	TGCGCCAGCAGCCAAGATTTGAGGGGCAGGGGACGCGAGCAGTACTTC	CASSQDLRGRGREQYF
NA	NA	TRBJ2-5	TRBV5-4	TGTGCCAGCTGCAAGGAGGGGGGGCAAGAGACCCAGTACTTC	CASCKEGGQETQYF
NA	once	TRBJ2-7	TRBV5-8	TGTGCCAGCAGCTCCCCCGCAGCTCAGTACGAGCAGTACTTC	CASSSPAAQYEQYF
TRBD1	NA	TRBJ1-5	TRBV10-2	TGCGCCAGCAGGGACGGACAGGCCGAGGGGCCCCAGCATTTT	CASRDGQAEGPQHF
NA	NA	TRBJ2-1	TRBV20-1	TGCAGTGCTGACCGCGGGACGCAGCAGTTCTTC	CSADRGTQQFF
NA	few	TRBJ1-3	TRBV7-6	TGTGCCAGCAGCTTAACGGACAGCCTCTCTGGAAACACCATATATTTT	CASSLTDSLSGNTIYF
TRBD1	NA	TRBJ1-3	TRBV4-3	TGCGCCAGCAGCCAGGATCGGACAGGCTCTGGAAACACCATATATTTT	CASSQDRTGSGNTIYF
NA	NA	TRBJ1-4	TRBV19	TGTGCCAGTACCCCAAATCAGGGTTGGGATGAAAAACTGTTTTTT	CASTPNQGWDEKLFF
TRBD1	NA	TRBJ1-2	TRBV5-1	TGCGCCAGCAGCTCGGGACAGGGGAACCTCTATGGCTACACCTTC	CASSSGQGNLYGYTF
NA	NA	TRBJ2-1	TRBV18	TGTGCCAGCTCACCACTAGCGGCATACAATGAGCAGTTCTTC	CASSPLAAYNEQFF
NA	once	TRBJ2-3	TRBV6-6	TGTGCCAGCAGTCCGTCGGGTGTCACAGATACGCAGTATTTT	CASSPSGVTDTQYF
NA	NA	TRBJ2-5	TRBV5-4	TGTGCCAGCAGCTTGGGGGGACGGCGGCAGGGGGAGACCCAGTACTTC	CASSLGGRRQGETQYF
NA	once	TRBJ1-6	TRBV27	TGTGCCAGCAGTATCGGACAGAGCTATAATTCACCCCTCCACTTT	CASSIGQSYNSPLHF
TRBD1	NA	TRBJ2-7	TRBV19	TGTGCCAGCAAAGGGACAGGAACGAGCTCCTACGAGCAGTACTTC	CASKGTGTSSYEQYF
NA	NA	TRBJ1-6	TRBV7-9	TGTGCCAGCAGCTTATCAGGCGTTAATTCACCCCTCCACTTT	CASSLSGVNSPLHF
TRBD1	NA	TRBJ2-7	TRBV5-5	TGTGCCAGCGGACTCGGGACAGGGGCCTACGAGCAGTACTTC	CASGLGTGAYEQYF
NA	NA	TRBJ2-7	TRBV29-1	TGCAGCGTTGAAACTCAGGGGATCTACGAGCAGTACTTC	CSVETQGIYEQYF
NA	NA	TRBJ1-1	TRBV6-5	TGTGCCAGCAGTGACCGGGTGACCACTGAAGCTTTCTTT	CASSDRVTTEAFF
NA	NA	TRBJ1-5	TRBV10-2	TGCGCCAGCAATCAGGGGAGCAATCAGCCCCAGCATTTT	CASNQGSNQPQHF
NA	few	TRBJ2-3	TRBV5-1	TGCGCCAGCAGCTGGGGAGGCATTCCTAGCACAGATACGCAGTATTTT	CASSWGGIPSTDTQYF
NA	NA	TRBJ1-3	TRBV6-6	TGTGCCAGCAGTTACTTTGCAGGGGAACTTGGAAACACCATATATTTT	CASSYFAGELGNTIYF
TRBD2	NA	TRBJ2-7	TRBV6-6	TGTGCCAGCAATCTAGCGGCCGAGGGGTACGAGCAGTACTTC	CASNLAAEGYEQYF
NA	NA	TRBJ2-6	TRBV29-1	TGCAGCGCGGGGGCTGGGGCCAACGTCCTGACTTTC	CSAGAGANVLTF
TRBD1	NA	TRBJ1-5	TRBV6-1	TGTGCCAGCAGTGCGGGACAGTTCAATCAGCCCCAGCATTTT	CASSAGQFNQPQHF
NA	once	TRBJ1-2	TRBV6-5	TGTGCCAGCAGTTGGGAGTGGGGGGACGCAGGCTACACCTTC	CASSWEWGDAGYTF
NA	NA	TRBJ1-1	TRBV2	TGTGCCAGCAGCCGAGATCTGACGGGGTTGGACACTGAAGCTTTCTTT	CASSRDLTGLDTEAFF
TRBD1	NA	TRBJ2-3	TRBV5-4	TGTGCCAGCAGCTTGGGAGGACAGGGGGAAGCAGATACGCAGTATTTT	CASSLGGQGEADTQYF
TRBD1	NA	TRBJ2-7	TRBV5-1	TGCGCCAGCAGCACCGGGACAGGGCTCTCCTACGAGCAGTACTTC	CASSTGTGLSYEQYF
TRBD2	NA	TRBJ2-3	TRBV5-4	TGTGCCAGCAGCTCGGGGGGGGCCGGGGTTGGAGATACGCAGTATTTT	CASSSGGAGVGDTQYF
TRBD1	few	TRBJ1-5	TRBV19	TGTGCCAGTACAGACAGGGGCGACTATAGCAATCAGCCCCAGCATTTT	CASTDRGDYSNQPQHF
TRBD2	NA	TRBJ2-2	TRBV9	TGTGCCAGCAGCGCCAGCGGGAGGGTTACCGGGGAGCTGTTTTTT	CASSASGRVTGELFF
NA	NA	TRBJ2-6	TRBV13	TGTGCCAGCAGCTTGACGCAGGGGACTGGGGCCAACGTCCTGACTTTC	CASSLTQGTGANVLTF